Reported below is one T cell receptor (beta chain). This sample stems from a study of blood T cells in healthy people across ages. V was pared by 0 bases and J by 7 bases, with 7 bases of the junction left unmatched. This CDR3 spans 15 amino acids. Germline lookup yields CDR1 SGHRS and CDR2 YFSETQ. Alongside a J-beta primer mix, a sample-barcoded 5' primer served in a second PCR lasting roughly 7 to 11 cycles. MiXCR was run by TCRdb on the 5' RACE reads, yielding one entry per CDR3 protein. The repertoire consists of hundreds of thousands of distinct CDR3 sequences, with 25% to 30% occurring once and the leading ten covering 29%.

The sequenced sample consisted of blood. The sequence was obtained from a woman in her 70s in good health. The chain is built from TRBV5-1 and TRBJ2-4; TRBD1 agrees at 7 bases. The CDR3 protein is CASSLVAGTENIQYF. The DNA of the CDR3 is TGCGCCAGCAGCTTGGTGGCCGGGACAGAGAACATTCAGTACTTC.